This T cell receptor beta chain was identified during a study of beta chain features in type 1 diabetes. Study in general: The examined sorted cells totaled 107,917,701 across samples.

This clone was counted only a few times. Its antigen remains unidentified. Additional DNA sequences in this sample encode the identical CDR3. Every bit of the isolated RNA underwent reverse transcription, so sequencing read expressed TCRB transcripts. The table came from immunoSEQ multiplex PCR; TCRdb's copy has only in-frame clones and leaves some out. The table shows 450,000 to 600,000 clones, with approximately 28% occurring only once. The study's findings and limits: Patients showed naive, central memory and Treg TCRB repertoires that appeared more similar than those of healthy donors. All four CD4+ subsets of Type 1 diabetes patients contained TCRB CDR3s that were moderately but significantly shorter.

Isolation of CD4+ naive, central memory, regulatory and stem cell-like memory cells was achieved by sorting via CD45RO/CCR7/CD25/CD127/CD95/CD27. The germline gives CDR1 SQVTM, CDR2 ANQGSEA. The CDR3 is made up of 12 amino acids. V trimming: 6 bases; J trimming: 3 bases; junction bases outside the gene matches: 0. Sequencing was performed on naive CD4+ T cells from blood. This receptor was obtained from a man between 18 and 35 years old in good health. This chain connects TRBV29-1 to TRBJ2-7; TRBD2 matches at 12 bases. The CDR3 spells CSVGLAGYEQYF. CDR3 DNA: TGCAGCGTGGGACTAGCGGGCTACGAGCAGTACTTC.